These 23 T cell receptor beta chains came from one sample sequenced in a study of vaccination and CD4 T cells after COVID-19. With the Oncomine TCR Beta short-read assay, DNA from cultured CD4+ T cells was sequenced. TCRdb fed the PCR reads into MiXCR, producing one record per CDR3 protein. The sample has 2,000 to 3,000 distinct CDR3 sequences; around 30% are singletons. Treatment specified: approximately nine-day PBMC culture with coronavirus spike peptide pools or control peptides (ViraFEST assay). These TCRs are of unknown antigen specificity. Material: CD4+ T cells from blood, cultured in vitro, obtained after SARS-CoV-2 vaccination. The receptors derive from a human donor who had recovered from COVID-19.

The chain links TRBV18 to TRBJ1-1, with D tentatively TRBD1 (6 bases). The length of the CDR3 is 16 residues. The V gene's germline CDR1 is KGHSH and CDR2 LQKENI. The V gene lost 4 bases and the J gene lost 1 base, with 16 bases spanning the gap. The DNA for the CDR3 is TGTGCCAGCTCACTCCAGGAGGGGGAGGGGAACACTGAAGCTTTCTTT. It translates to CASSLQEGEGNTEAFF.

This clonotype is classed as medium-sized. V gene TRBV6-1 combines with J gene TRBJ1-1; D is perhaps TRBD1 (5 bases). With 6 bases removed from V and 4 bases from J, the gap between germline ends came to 15 bases. There are 14 residues in the CDR3. The germline gives CDR1 MNHNS, CDR2 SASEGT. CDR3 region: CASRRGTASTEAFF. The CDR3 coding sequence is TGTGCCAGCAGGCGAGGGACGGCGAGCACTGAAGCTTTCTTT.

The V call is TRBV28, the J call TRBJ2-7, with D tentatively TRBD1 or TRBD2 (5 bases each). The CDR3 is 14 residues long. CDR1 is MDHEN and CDR2 is SYDVKM in the germline V gene. The V end lost 9 bases, the J end lost 2 bases, and 17 bases lay between the germline ends. The chain's CDR3 is CASSPGAETYEQYF. DNA of the CDR3: TGTGCCAGTAGCCCCGGGGCTGAAACCTACGAGCAGTACTTC.

The V call is TRBV5-6, the J call TRBJ2-5, with 12 bases lining up with TRBD2. CDR3 length: 18 amino acids. In germline, CDR1 is SGHDT, CDR2 YYEEEE. Trimming took 0 bases from V and 1 from J; bases not matched to a gene: 7. The DNA of the CDR3 is TGTGCCAGCAGCTTGGAAACTAGCGGGGGGCCCCTCCAAGAGACCCAGTACTTC. Translated: CASSLETSGGPLQETQYF.

This clonotype was seen a handful of times. This chain connects TRBV24-1 to TRBJ2-3; D remains unclear. V lost 6 bases and J 5 bases, leaving 5 bases between the germline ends. Germline V gene lookup returns CDR1 KGHDR and CDR2 SFDVKD. The CDR3 is 11 residues long. For the CDR3, the DNA is TGTGCCACCAGTTCCGTAGATACGCAGTATTTT. Encoded protein: CATSSVDTQYF.

The chain combines TRBV7-2 with TRBJ1-1; D is uncertain. From germline, CDR1 is SGHTA and CDR2 FQGNSA. The CDR3 sequence is 14 residues long. Trimming took 1 base from V and 4 from J, leaving 10 bases between them. This chain's CDR3 is CASSLVTVVTEAFF. CDR3 DNA sequence: TGTGCCAGCAGCTTAGTTACGGTCGTCACTGAAGCTTTCTTT.

In this sample, this clonotype turned up a few times. This chain uses TRBV6-5 with TRBJ1-5, with 8 bases aligning to TRBD1. Trimming removed 4 bases from V and 0 bases from J; junction bases left unmatched: 2. This CDR3 has 15 amino acids. In germline, CDR1 is MNHEY, CDR2 SVGAGI. This chain's CDR3 is CASSSDRDSNQPQHF. CDR3 DNA sequence: TGTGCCAGCAGTTCGGACAGGGATAGCAATCAGCCCCAGCATTTT.

The chain has TRBV7-2 and TRBJ1-1; TRBD1 might be the D (5 bases). The length of the CDR3 is 15 residues. V was pared by 1 base and J by 0 bases, with 9 bases between. Germline CDR1 reads SGHTA; CDR2 reads FQGNSA. Here the CDR3 reads CASSLGQSLNTEAFF. The CDR3 DNA sequence: TGTGCCAGCAGCTTAGGACAGAGTTTGAACACTGAAGCTTTCTTT.

This clonotype rates as medium-sized (0.01 to 0.1%). The V gene is TRBV20-1, the J gene TRBJ2-1; 7 bases are a match to TRBD2. Trimming took 0 bases from V and 7 from J; bases not matched to a gene: 9. Germline V gives CDR1 DFQATT, CDR2 SNEGSKA (reference sequence). The CDR3 has 15 amino acids. CDR3 bases: TGCAGTGCTAGAGATCAAGGACTAGTGAGGAATGAGCAGTTCTTC. This encodes CSARDQGLVRNEQFF.

This clonotype was seen a handful of times. V is TRBV5-4 and J is TRBJ2-5, with D hard to call. The V and J ends lost 4 bases and 0 bases respectively, with 13 bases between them. The CDR3 runs 15 residues. The germline gives CDR1 SGHNT, CDR2 YYREEE (reference sequence). The CDR3 nucleotides read TGTGCCAGCAGCCCTAGGTGGGGAAACCAAGAGACCCAGTACTTC. Its translation is CASSPRWGNQETQYF.

This clonotype was picked up one time. The chain combines TRBV25-1 with TRBJ2-3, with unresolved D. The CDR3 runs 14 residues. Trimming removed 9 bases at V and 3 bases at J, with 16 bases between. CDR1 MGHDK and CDR2 SYGVNS come from the germline V gene. The CDR3 bases are TGTGCCAGTACGTCTGGCCTGCTGACAGATACGCAGTATTTT. Its protein product is CASTSGLLTDTQYF.

This clonotype is categorized as medium-sized (0.01 to 0.1%). CDR3 sequence: CSATDGQVAYEQYF. The DNA of the CDR3 is TGCAGTGCTACGGATGGACAGGTGGCCTACGAGCAGTACTTC. This chain uses TRBV20-1 with TRBJ2-7; 7 bases match TRBD1. The CDR3 consists of 14 residues. Germline values: CDR1 DFQATT, CDR2 SNEGSKA (reference sequence). The ends lost 4 bases at V and 2 bases at J; junction bases unmatched: 8.

This clonotype is medium-sized within its sample. Here the CDR3 DNA reads TGCAGTGCACTTATGGGACAGGGGGGCAATCAGCCCCAGCATTTT. It is translated as CSALMGQGGNQPQHF. V gene TRBV20-1 combines with J gene TRBJ1-5, with 11 bases matching TRBD1. The germline gives CDR1 DFQATT, CDR2 SNEGSKA (reference sequence). This CDR3 contains 15 residues. Trimming took 6 bases from V and 2 from J; bases not matched to a gene: 6.

The J gene is TRBJ1-5, the V gene TRBV27; 7 nucleotides agree with TRBD1. V was pared by 8 bases and J by 4 bases, with 14 bases of the junction left unmatched. Germline lookup yields CDR1 MNHEY and CDR2 SMNVEV (reference sequence). CDR3 size: 16 residues. The CDR3 nucleotides are TGTGCCAGCGGTAAGCAGGGGGGACTCCCTAATCAGCCCCAGCATTTT. Residues: CASGKQGGLPNQPQHF.

In its sample, this clonotype ranks as medium-sized (0.01 to 0.1%). The rearrangement joins TRBV6-1 to TRBJ1-5; 9 nucleotides line up with TRBD1. The CDR3 length is 11 residues. The germline gives CDR1 MNHNS, CDR2 SASEGT. Trimming took 11 bases from V and 4 from J; bases not matched to a gene: 0. The CDR3 is CAGQGNQPQHF. In DNA, the CDR3 is TGTGCCGGACAGGGGAATCAGCCCCAGCATTTT.

In its sample, this clonotype is hyperexpanded (1% or more). The chain uses TRBV24-1 and TRBJ1-2; 8 bases are a match to TRBD1. Per germline, CDR1 KGHDR and CDR2 SFDVKD. J gave up 8 bases and V 7 bases, and 2 bases lay outside the gene matches. The CDR3 has 11 residues. The CDR3, as DNA: TGTGCCACCAGCAGGGGGCTGGGCTACACCTTC. Translating gives CATSRGLGYTF.

This clonotype is medium-sized (0.01 to 0.1%) in the sample. This chain connects TRBV20-1 to TRBJ2-7; TRBD1 matches at 9 bases. V dropped 3 bases and J dropped 5; count of bases not matched to a gene: 11. The V gene's germline CDR1 is DFQATT and CDR2 SNEGSKA (reference sequence). The CDR3 is made up of 15 amino acids. The CDR3 here is CSARPPGQGPHEQYF. CDR3 sequence (DNA): TGCAGTGCTAGGCCACCGGGACAGGGCCCCCACGAGCAGTACTTC.

By sample fraction, this clonotype is large (0.1 to 1%). The chain employs TRBV20-1 and TRBJ2-3; TRBD2 aligns across 9 bases. The CDR3 length is 15 residues. Germline-derived CDR1 and CDR2 are DFQATT and SNEGSKA (reference sequence). As DNA, the CDR3 is TGCAGCAGCAACGGGGCTAGCGGGGCCGCAGATACGCAGTATTTT. Protein: CSSNGASGAADTQYF.

V gene TRBV6-5 combines with J gene TRBJ2-7; the D call may be TRBD1 or TRBD2 (5 bases each). Trimming pared 3 bases from V and 2 bases from J, leaving 14 bases between. The CDR3 is made up of 15 amino acids. The germline V gene encodes CDR1 MNHEY and CDR2 SVGAGI. CDR3 DNA sequence: TGTGCCAGCAGTTATTTCGGGACGGCTGCCTACGAGCAGTACTTC. It codes for CASSYFGTAAYEQYF.

This clonotype qualifies as medium-sized. The rearrangement joins TRBV20-1 to TRBJ2-3, with D perhaps being TRBD1 or TRBD2 (5 bases each). This CDR3 region has 13 residues. The V end was cut by 4 bases, the J end by 4 bases, with 12 bases between. The germline CDR1 and CDR2 sequences are DFQATT and SNEGSKA (reference sequence). CDR3 residues: CSATVRGADTQYF. CDR3 sequence (DNA): TGCAGTGCTACGGTTCGGGGCGCAGATACGCAGTATTTT.

By its share, this clonotype is medium-sized. This rearrangement joins TRBV7-2 to TRBJ1-1; no clear D. The ends were cut back, 5 bases at V and 11 bases at J, with 18 bases in the middle. This CDR3 is 13 amino acids long. CDR1 SGHTA and CDR2 FQGNSA come from the germline V gene. Here the CDR3 reads CASSPSNGLGAFF. Written as DNA, the CDR3 is TGTGCCAGCAGCCCCTCCAATGGGCTGGGGGCTTTCTTT.

V and J are TRBV4-1 and TRBJ1-2; D gene ambiguous. This CDR3 is 12 amino acids long. Deletions cut 0 bases from V and 7 bases from J, with 6 bases between. Germline assignment: CDR1 MGHRA and CDR2 YSYEKL. In DNA form, the CDR3 reads TGCGCCAGCAGCCAAGATACTAGTGGCTACACCTTC. Protein sequence: CASSQDTSGYTF.

The rearrangement uses TRBV10-3 and TRBJ2-7; 7 bases agree with TRBD2. CDR3 length equals 13 residues. CDR1 ENHRY and CDR2 SYGVKD come from the germline V gene. V trimming: 0 bases; J trimming: 8 bases; junction bases outside the gene matches: 4. The CDR3 DNA sequence: TGTGCCATCAGTGAGTCGGGCGGGGGAAAGCAGTACTTC. Translation: CAISESGGGKQYF.